The entry that follows covers one T cell receptor beta chain sequence. What it binds is unknown. Germline V lookup: CDR1 GTSNPN, CDR2 SVGIG (reference sequence). V gave up 7 bases and J gave up 4 bases, with 9 bases separating them. CDR3 size: 11 residues. Produced via immunoSEQ multiplex PCR; TCRdb's table is partial and in-frame only. This sample has around 36,000 clones, with 81% found just once. This sample stems from a study of T cells in localized non-small cell lung cancer. Overall study results and limits: In uninvolved adjacent lung, T cell clonality reached its highest value, exceeding tumor.

This specimen was peripheral blood mononuclear cells, taken before any cancer treatment. This sequence originates from a male donor aged 60 or over with stage II lung adenocarcinoma. J is TRBJ2-3 and V is TRBV30; D not resolved. The CDR3 spells CALRLADTQYF. The CDR3 bases are TGTGCCTTGCGACTCGCAGATACGCAGTATTTT. The full variable domain, rest sourced from reference TRBV30 and TRBJ2-3, is SQTIHQWPATLVQPVGSPLSLECTVEGTSNPNLYWYRQAAGRGLQLLFYSVGIGQISSEVPQNLSASRPQDRQFILSSKKLLLSDSGFYLCALRLADTQYFGPGTRLTVL.